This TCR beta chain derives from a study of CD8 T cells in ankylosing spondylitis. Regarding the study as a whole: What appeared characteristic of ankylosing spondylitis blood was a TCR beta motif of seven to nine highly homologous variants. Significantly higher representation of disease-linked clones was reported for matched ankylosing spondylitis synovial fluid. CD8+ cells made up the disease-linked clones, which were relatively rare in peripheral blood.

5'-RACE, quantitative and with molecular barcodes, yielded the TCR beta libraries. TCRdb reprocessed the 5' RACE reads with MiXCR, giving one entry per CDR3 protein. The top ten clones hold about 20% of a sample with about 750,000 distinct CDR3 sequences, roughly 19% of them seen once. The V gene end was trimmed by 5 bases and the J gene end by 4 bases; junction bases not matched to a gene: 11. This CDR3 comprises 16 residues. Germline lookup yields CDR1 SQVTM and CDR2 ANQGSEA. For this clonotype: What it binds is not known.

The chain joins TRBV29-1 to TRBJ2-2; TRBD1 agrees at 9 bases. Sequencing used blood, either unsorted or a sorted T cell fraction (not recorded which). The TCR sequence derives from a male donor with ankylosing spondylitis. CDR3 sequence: CSVKKQGTGPTGELFF. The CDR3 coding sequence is TGCAGCGTTAAGAAGCAGGGGACAGGGCCCACCGGGGAGCTGTTTTTT.